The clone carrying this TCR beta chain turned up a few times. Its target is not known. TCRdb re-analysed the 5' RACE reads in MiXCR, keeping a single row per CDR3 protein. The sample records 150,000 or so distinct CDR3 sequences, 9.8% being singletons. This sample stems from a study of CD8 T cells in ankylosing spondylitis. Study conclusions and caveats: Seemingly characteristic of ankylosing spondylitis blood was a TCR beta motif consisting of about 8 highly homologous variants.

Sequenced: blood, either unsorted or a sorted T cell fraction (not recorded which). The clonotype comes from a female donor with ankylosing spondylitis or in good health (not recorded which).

This CDR3 reads CASSREGVMVNEQFF. In nucleotides, the CDR3 is TGCGCCAGCAGCCGTGAAGGGGTAATGGTCAATGAGCAGTTCTTC. The genes are TRBV10-1 and TRBJ2-1, with D perhaps matching TRBD1 (5 bases). The CDR3 is 15 residues long. The V gene lost 6 bases and the J gene lost 6 bases, with 18 bases spanning the gap. From germline, CDR1 is WNHNN and CDR2 SYGVQD (reference sequence).